These 10 T cell receptor beta chains originate from one sample sequenced in a study of T cells expressing NK-cell markers. TCRdb reanalyzed the 5' RACE reads, giving one entry per CDR3 protein sequence and no DNA. The sample holds about 370,000 distinct CDR3 sequences. Sequencing used blood T cells: a sorted CD56 or NKG2C T cell subset, CD4+ or CD8+ T cells, or bulk PBMC T cells (not recorded which). The receptors were gathered from a woman aged 45-60 years in good health.

The chain links TRBV7-9 to TRBJ2-7; TCRdb reports TRBD1, a call that lacks DNA to check it against. The CDR3 sequence is 14 residues long. Germline V gene data show CDR1 as SEHNR and CDR2 as FQNEAQ (reference sequence). CDR3 loop: CASSPTGRLYEQYF.

This rearrangement joins TRBV4-1 to TRBJ2-3; TCRdb selects TRBD2, and the lack of DNA leaves this call unchecked. The CDR3 loop spans 17 amino acids. The germline CDR1 and CDR2 sequences are MGHRA and YSYEKL. This CDR3 is CASSQTRTSGFTDTQYF.

This chain connects TRBV27 to TRBJ2-7; TCRdb outputs TRBD2, but without DNA this stays unchecked. Germline CDR1 is MNHEY and CDR2 is SMNVEV (reference sequence). The CDR3 contains 13 residues. The CDR3 loop is CASRSGRSYEQYF.

The chain uses TRBV20-1 and TRBJ1-3. Germline-derived CDR1 and CDR2 are DFQATT and SNEGSKA (reference sequence). This CDR3 spans 14 amino acids. The CDR3 loop reads CSARSQVVGNTIYF.

The chain joins TRBV6-5 to TRBJ1-2; as DNA is missing, the TRBD1 call by TCRdb cannot be tested. Germline V lookup: CDR1 MNHEY, CDR2 SVGAGI. This CDR3 is 12 amino acids long. The CDR3 spells CAIRGGYYGYTF.

The genes are TRBV6-1 and TRBJ1-2; the TCRdb D gene call, TRBD1, has no DNA to confirm it. The length of the CDR3 is 15 residues. Germline V gene sequence: CDR1 MNHNS, CDR2 SASEGT. The CDR3: CASRLPGQGHYGYTF.

V usage is TRBV12-3 or TRBV12-4 and J usage is TRBJ1-1. The CDR3 has 12 amino acids. CDR3 region: CASSFTTDGAFF.

The chain employs TRBV4-1 and TRBJ1-2; TCRdb's D call, TRBD1, is unchecked because there is no DNA. This CDR3 comprises 15 residues. Germline CDR1 MGHRA, CDR2 YSYEKL. CDR3: CASSQRDRLNYGYTF.

V is TRBV11-2 and J is TRBJ2-6; as DNA is missing, the TRBD1 call by TCRdb cannot be tested. Germline values: CDR1 SGHAT, CDR2 FQNNGV. The CDR3 spans 18 residues. The chain's CDR3 is CASSFVRGQHSGANVLTF.

This chain uses TRBV6-1 with TRBJ2-7; there is no DNA to check the TCRdb D call of TRBD2. The germline CDR1 and CDR2 sequences are MNHNS and SASEGT. This CDR3 has 17 amino acids. CDR3 in amino acids: CASCRDHSGTISYEQYF.